These 13 T cell receptor beta chains were all obtained from the same sample, sequenced in a study of blood T cell repertoires in COVID-19. Here immunoSEQ multiplex PCR was the method, and the copy in TCRdb shows in-frame clones only, minus some. The data contain about 160,000 clones, about 88% of them singletons. Source material: PBMCs or T cells enriched from blood (not recorded which). The receptors shown here come from a woman in her fifties or sixties who had recovered from COVID-19.

This chain connects TRBV24-1 to TRBJ2-5; 9 nucleotides line up with TRBD2. V trimming: 4 bases; J trimming: 4 bases; junction bases outside the gene matches: 12. This CDR3 contains 17 residues. CDR1 and CDR2 (germline): KGHDR, SFDVKD. The CDR3 loop is CATSEVGSGSRRETQYF. The CDR3, as DNA: TGTGCCACCAGTGAGGTTGGTAGCGGGAGTCGTAGAGAGACCCAGTACTTC.

On this clone itself: The sample has other DNA sequences that encode this CDR3 too. The chain recombines TRBV5-1 with TRBJ2-1, with unresolved D. The CDR3 runs 15 residues. V dropped 0 bases and J dropped 0 bases, with 7 bases sitting between them. Looked up from germline, CDR1 is SGHRS and CDR2 is YFSETQ. The CDR3 DNA follows: TGCGCCAGCAGCTTGGGTCTCAGCTCCTACAATGAGCAGTTCTTC. This sequence encodes CASSLGLSSYNEQFF.

The count of this clone is one. The V call is TRBV6-5, the J call TRBJ1-2; 7 bases agree with TRBD1. The CDR3 has 14 amino acids. Germline loops: CDR1 MNHEY, CDR2 SVGAGI. The V and J ends lost 6 bases and 7 bases, in that order; junction bases with no gene match: 11. This CDR3 is CASRPPGQESGYTF. As DNA, the CDR3 is TGTGCCAGCAGACCTCCCGGACAGGAATCTGGCTACACCTTC.

This clone has just a few counts. The chain is built from TRBV30 and TRBJ1-3, with 10 nucleotides matching TRBD1. The CDR3 has 15 residues. Germline CDR1 is GTSNPN and CDR2 is SVGIG (reference sequence). With V trimmed by 0 bases and J by 2 bases, 1 base remained unmatched. The CDR3 loop reads CAWSVGTGAGNTIYF. The CDR3, as DNA: TGTGCCTGGAGTGTCGGGACAGGGGCTGGAAACACCATATATTTT.

The rearrangement joins TRBV5-1 to TRBJ2-1; perhaps TRBD1 as D (6 bases). With 1 base removed from V and 9 bases from J, the gap between germline ends came to 11 bases. The germline CDR1 and CDR2 sequences are SGHRS and YFSETQ. The CDR3 has 13 amino acids. CDR3 nucleotides: TGCGCCAGCAGCTTGAGGACAGATTCTGAGCAGTTCTTC. Amino acid sequence: CASSLRTDSEQFF.

The V and J genes are TRBV12-5 and TRBJ2-1, with 10 bases aligning to TRBD1. Germline CDR1 is LGHNT and CDR2 is FRNRAP. The CDR3 length is 15 residues. V was pared by 6 bases and J by 4 bases, with 6 bases of the junction left unmatched. The CDR3 bases are TGTGCTAGTGGCCTACGGACAGGGGGATACAATGAGCAGTTCTTC. The encoded protein is CASGLRTGGYNEQFF.

The chain links TRBV30 to TRBJ2-7; 9 bases map to TRBD2. CDR1 and CDR2 from the germline V gene are GTSNPN and SVGIG (reference sequence). The V and J ends lost 3 bases and 6 bases, in that order; junction bases with no gene match: 9. The CDR3 extends over 14 amino acids. CDR3 residues: CAWSPGLAQLEQYF. CDR3 DNA: TGTGCCTGGAGCCCGGGACTAGCTCAACTCGAGCAGTACTTC.

The V gene is TRBV6-1, the J gene TRBJ1-1, with TRBD1 identical over 7 bases. CDR1 is MNHNS, CDR2 SASEGT, per germline. V lost 2 bases to trimming and J lost 6 bases; unmatched junction nucleotides: 9. The CDR3 is made up of 15 amino acids. The CDR3 region is CASSERVTGLAEAFF. The CDR3, as DNA: TGTGCCAGCAGTGAAAGGGTGACAGGGCTTGCTGAAGCTTTCTTT.

The CDR3, as DNA: TGTGCCTCGTATTACAGGGGCGCCACTGAAGCTTTCTTT. Protein: CASYYRGATEAFF. The chain couples TRBV10-3 to TRBJ1-1; 7 positions match TRBD1. CDR1 ENHRY and CDR2 SYGVKD come from the germline V gene. V lost 11 bases to trimming and J lost 4 bases; unmatched junction nucleotides: 10. This CDR3 is 13 amino acids long.

J is TRBJ2-2 and V is TRBV18; 13 nucleotides agree with TRBD2. CDR1 is KGHSH, CDR2 LQKENI, per germline. CDR3 length equals 18 residues. V gave up 3 bases and J gave up 5 bases; unmatched junction bases: 9. The CDR3 sequence is CASSPLPGLAGETGELFF. The CDR3 DNA is TGTGCCAGCTCACCCTTACCCGGACTAGCGGGAGAAACCGGGGAGCTGTTTTTT.

V gene TRBV18 combines with J gene TRBJ1-3, with D possibly matching TRBD1 (5 bases). CDR3 length equals 17 residues. Trimming left V 5 bases short and J 0 bases short, with 17 bases between. Germline loops: CDR1 KGHSH, CDR2 LQKENI. CDR3 DNA: TGTGCCAGCTCAATGTCCCCAGCGGGGGACTCTGGAAACACCATATATTTT. Translating gives CASSMSPAGDSGNTIYF.

This rearrangement joins TRBV29-1 to TRBJ1-5; the match to TRBD1 covers 10 bases. Trimming removed 6 bases from V and 4 bases from J; junction bases left unmatched: 3. The CDR3 runs 13 residues. CDR1 and CDR2 (germline): SQVTM, ANQGSEA. In nucleotides, the CDR3 is TGCAGCGTGAGGGGACAGGGGAATCAGCCCCAGCATTTT. Translation gives CSVRGQGNQPQHF. Variable domain in full (rest from reference TRBV29-1 and TRBJ1-5): SAVISQKPSRDICQRGTSLTIQCQVDSQVTMMFWYRQQPGQSLTLIATANQGSEATYESGFVIDKFPISRPNLTFSTLTVSNMSPEDSSIYLCSVRGQGNQPQHFGDGTRLSIL.

The chain joins TRBV4-2 to TRBJ1-1, with 8 bases fitting TRBD1. Unmatched junction bases numbered 4, after V lost 0 bases and J lost 1 base. Per the germline V gene, CDR1 is LGHNA and CDR2 is YNFKEQ. The CDR3 contains 16 residues. The CDR3: CASSQEQGARNTEAFF. The DNA for the CDR3 is TGTGCCAGCAGCCAAGAGCAGGGGGCGCGGAACACTGAAGCTTTCTTT.